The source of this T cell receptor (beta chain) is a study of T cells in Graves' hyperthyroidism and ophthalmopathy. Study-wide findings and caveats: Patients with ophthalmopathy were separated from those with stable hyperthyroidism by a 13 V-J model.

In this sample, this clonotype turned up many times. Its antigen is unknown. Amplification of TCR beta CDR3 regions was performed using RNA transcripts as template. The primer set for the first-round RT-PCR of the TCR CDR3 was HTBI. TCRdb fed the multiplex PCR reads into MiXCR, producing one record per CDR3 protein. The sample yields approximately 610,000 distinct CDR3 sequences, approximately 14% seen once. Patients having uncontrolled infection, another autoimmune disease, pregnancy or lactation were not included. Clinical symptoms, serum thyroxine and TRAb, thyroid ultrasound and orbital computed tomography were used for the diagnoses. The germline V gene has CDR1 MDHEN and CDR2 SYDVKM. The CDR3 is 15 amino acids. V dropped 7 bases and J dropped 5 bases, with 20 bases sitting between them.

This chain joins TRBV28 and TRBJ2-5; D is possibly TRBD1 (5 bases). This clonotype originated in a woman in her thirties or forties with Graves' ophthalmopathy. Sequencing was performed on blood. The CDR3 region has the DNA TGTGCCAGCAACGGTAGGACCCCAGGGCTGGAGACCCAGTACTTC. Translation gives CASNGRTPGLETQYF.